The rows below give T cell receptor beta chains drawn from one sample of a study of a mutant IDH1 vaccine in newly diagnosed glioma. Here immunoSEQ multiplex PCR was the method, and the copy in TCRdb shows in-frame clones only, minus some. The table has approximately 30,000 clones, roughly 82% seen once. For these receptors, no antigen is known. The material sequenced was PBMCs, taken from a glioma patient whose treatment included an IDH1 peptide vaccine. The receptors were gathered from a man aged 45-65 years with glioma. The CDR3 runs from the conserved cysteine through the conserved F or W. The order of the fields is V gene, CDR3 protein.

TRBV5-4 CASSPGTAGTGSGYTF
TRBV30 CAWSAGTEQETQYF
TRBV2 CASTLDRSDEQFF
TRBV14 CASSQKATLETQYF
TRBV10-3 CAMLQGAGANVLTF
TRBV5-5 CASSYTGAGEKLFF
TRBV10-3 CAISESTGEYGYTF
TRBV6-6 CASSSSLGDTQYF
TRBV27 CASSPNPDYTDTQYF
TRBV19 CASSTGGQETQYF
TRBV18 CASSQEEEAAYEQYF
TRBV29-1 CSVESGNMETQYF
TRBV5-1 CASSKSAAGANVLTF
TRBV19 CASRQGRAVNTEAFF
TRBV5-5 CASSPTGGRNAEAFF
TRBV6-1 CASSDGVRGPYGYTF
TRBV7-9 CASSLSRGPWGSEAFF
TRBV7-9 CASSSDRDTNQPQHF
TRBV11-2 CASSFPGQLYSNQPQHF
TRBV11-2 CASSILQGHDTQYF
TRBV7-9 CASSQPGQDFGYTF
TRBV2 CASTDGQGNQPQHF